A single T cell receptor (beta chain) is shown here with its context. This CDR3 comprises 16 residues. V lost 1 base to trimming and J lost 0 bases, with 14 bases between them. The germline V gene has CDR1 SGHNT and CDR2 YYREEE (reference sequence). The data stem from a study of blood T cell repertoires in COVID-19. On the study more broadly: Material from acute and convalescent COVID-19 was sourced from the United States, Italy and Spain. T cells, B-cell-depleted T cells, or PBMCs provided the cDNA or gDNA that served as material.

Methods used by the authors: Researchers report that nucleated cell counts were estimated from reference gene primer amplification. Sequenced by immunoSEQ multiplex PCR; TCRdb stores in-frame clones only, minus some. V, J and clone size are taken as reported in that table, and D and trimming were inferred from the DNA itself. The profile shows approximately 220,000 clones, over 70% of them singletons. The receptor comes from a woman aged 45 to 65 with acute or convalescent COVID-19. The V call is TRBV5-4, the J call TRBJ2-7; D gene unclear. The sequencing input was peripheral blood. The CDR3 bases are TGTGCCAGCAGCTTGCGACAATTGGGTAGCTCCTACGAGCAGTACTTC. It encodes CASSLRQLGSSYEQYF.